A single sample is the source of the 28 T cell receptor beta chains below, sequenced in a study of siplizumab effects on memory and regulatory T cells. Here immunoSEQ multiplex PCR was the method, and the copy in TCRdb shows in-frame clones only, minus some. The data contain around 100,000 clones, 93% of them singletons. The sequenced material came from Tregs sorted from blood. The origin of the receptors is a human donor in good health.

The J gene is TRBJ1-1, the V gene TRBV7-9; 9 positions match TRBD1. With 5 bases clipped from V and 1 base from J, the junction kept 5 bases outside the gene matches. Germline V gene lookup returns CDR1 SEHNR and CDR2 FQNEAQ (reference sequence). This CDR3 is 15 amino acids long. In nucleotides, the CDR3 is TGTGCCAGCAGCGCGCTGGGACAGGGGAACACTGAAGCTTTCTTT. Its protein is CASSALGQGNTEAFF.

This clone was counted only a few times. The identical CDR3 is also encoded by other nucleotide sequences in the sample. V gene TRBV7-2 combines with J gene TRBJ1-3; 7 nucleotides line up with TRBD1. Losses at the gene ends were 6 bases for V and 2 bases for J; bases not matched to a gene: 4. Germline V gene sequence: CDR1 SGHTA, CDR2 FQGNSA. The CDR3 extends over 14 amino acids. Written as DNA, the CDR3 is TGTGCCAGCAGTCTAGACAGGGCTGGAAACACCATATATTTT. Translation gives CASSLDRAGNTIYF.

This chain uses TRBV6-1 with TRBJ2-1; 10 positions agree with TRBD2. CDR1 and CDR2 from the germline V gene are MNHNS and SASEGT. The length of the CDR3 is 14 residues. V lost 4 bases to trimming and J lost 6 bases; unmatched junction nucleotides: 3. The CDR3 bases are TGTGCCAGCAGTGCTCGACTAGCGGGCAATGAGCAGTTCTTC. Translated: CASSARLAGNEQFF.

V usage is TRBV5-1 and J usage is TRBJ2-1, with no clear D. The CDR3 is 13 residues long. Trimming stripped 1 base from V and 5 bases from J, with 7 bases between. In germline, CDR1 is SGHRS, CDR2 YFSETQ. The CDR3: CASSLNVNNEQFF. In nucleotides, the CDR3 is TGCGCCAGCAGCTTGAACGTAAACAATGAGCAGTTCTTC.

The chain is built from TRBV11-1 and TRBJ2-1; tentative D call: TRBD2 (6 bases). From germline, CDR1 is SGHAT and CDR2 FQDESV (reference sequence). The length of the CDR3 is 13 residues. Trimming took 7 bases from V and 8 from J, leaving 15 bases between them. This CDR3 reads CASTSGAGHEQFF. The CDR3 DNA reads as TGTGCCAGCACCAGTGGGGCGGGACATGAGCAGTTCTTC.

J is TRBJ2-5 and V is TRBV7-2; 9 nucleotides align to TRBD2. The CDR3 spans 16 residues. Germline lookup yields CDR1 SGHTA and CDR2 FQGNSA. The J segment lost 1 base and the V segment lost 3 bases, leaving 6 bases of the junction unmatched. In DNA form, the CDR3 reads TGTGCCAGCAGCTTTTACGCTAGCGGGACCCAAGAGACCCAGTACTTC. Translated: CASSFYASGTQETQYF.

J is TRBJ2-3 and V is TRBV7-8; tentative D call: TRBD1 (5 bases). The CDR3 is 12 amino acids. Trimming removed 8 bases from V and 6 bases from J, with 12 bases in between. The germline gives CDR1 SGHVS, CDR2 FQNEAQ. CDR3 nucleotide sequence: TGTGCCAGCTCCAGGGAACCCGATACGCAGTATTTT. It specifies CASSREPDTQYF.

CDR3 loop: CASSLALTSLAEFF. The CDR3 region has the DNA TGTGCCAGCAGCTTAGCGCTGACTAGTTTGGCGGAGTTCTTC. This sequence joins TRBV7-6 and TRBJ2-1, with a weak D call TRBD2 (6 bases). V lost 0 bases to trimming and J lost 14 bases, with 17 bases between them. Germline-derived CDR1 and CDR2 are SGHVS and FNYEAQ. The CDR3 extends over 14 amino acids.

This clone was seen a single time. The V gene is TRBV11-3, the J gene TRBJ2-7; 7 bases line up with TRBD1. The V segment lost 4 bases and the J segment 0 bases; nucleotides outside the gene matches: 6. The CDR3 covers 15 residues. Germline V lookup: CDR1 SGHNT, CDR2 YENEEA. The CDR3 loop is CASSYRTGASYEQYF. The CDR3 nucleotides read TGTGCCAGCAGCTACAGGACAGGAGCCTCCTACGAGCAGTACTTC.

The chain uses TRBV7-9 and TRBJ2-7, with 10 bases lining up with TRBD1. Germline lookup yields CDR1 SEHNR and CDR2 FQNEAQ (reference sequence). With 5 bases clipped from V and 3 bases from J, the junction kept 4 bases outside the gene matches. CDR3 length: 14 amino acids. The CDR3, as DNA: TGTGCCAGCAGCCCGGGACAGGGGATCTACGAGCAGTACTTC. It translates to CASSPGQGIYEQYF.

The CDR3 DNA sequence: TGTGCCAGCAGCCCATCCTTGAGACAGAGCATCTACGAGCAGTACTTC. Its translation: CASSPSLRQSIYEQYF. V usage is TRBV27 and J usage is TRBJ2-5; D might be TRBD1 (5 bases). The DNA end is more similar to TRBJ2-7, so the J call may be wrong. CDR3 length equals 16 residues. Germline-derived CDR1 and CDR2 are MNHEY and SMNVEV (reference sequence).

The V call is TRBV6-6, the J call TRBJ2-1, with 14 bases matching TRBD2. Germline V gene sequence: CDR1 MNHNY, CDR2 SVGAGI (reference sequence). The CDR3 is 16 residues long. Trimming took 6 bases from V and 9 from J; bases not matched to a gene: 10. The CDR3 nucleotides are TGTGCCAGCAGCCACAGACTAGCGGGGGGGCCGATTGAGCAGTTCTTC. Protein sequence: CASSHRLAGGPIEQFF.

This chain connects TRBV19 to TRBJ1-5; no firm D call. CDR3 length equals 15 residues. The V end was cut by 7 bases, the J end by 0 bases, with 13 bases between. Germline V gene data show CDR1 as LNHDA and CDR2 as SQIVND (reference sequence). In DNA, the CDR3 is TGTGCCAGTATCCAGAGAAGTGGTAGCAATCAGCCCCAGCATTTT. This encodes CASIQRSGSNQPQHF.

This clone came up once. The chain links TRBV6-6 to TRBJ2-3; D tentatively fits TRBD1 or TRBD2 (5 bases each). Germline lookup yields CDR1 MNHNY and CDR2 SVGAGI (reference sequence). The CDR3 has 15 residues. V lost 0 bases, J lost 3 bases, and 10 bases lay in between. The CDR3 reads CASSYSGVGTDTQYF. Here the CDR3 DNA reads TGTGCCAGCAGTTACTCGGGGGTGGGGACAGATACGCAGTATTTT.

The chain recombines TRBV4-1 with TRBJ2-7; 12 nucleotides agree with TRBD2. The CDR3 covers 20 residues. The V gene end was trimmed by 4 bases and the J gene end by 0 bases; junction bases not matched to a gene: 16. The germline V gene encodes CDR1 MGHRA and CDR2 YSYEKL. CDR3 in DNA: TGCGCCAGCAGCCCTCCTCTTGCGGGACTAGCGGGCGCTATCTCCTACGAGCAGTACTTC. It specifies CASSPPLAGLAGAISYEQYF.

The V and J genes are TRBV7-9 and TRBJ1-2; a possible D gene is TRBD1 (5 bases). V was clipped by 3 bases and J by 8 bases, with 13 bases between them. The germline V gene encodes CDR1 SEHNR and CDR2 FQNEAQ (reference sequence). The CDR3 extends over 13 amino acids. The CDR3 DNA follows: TGTGCCAGCAGCTTTTCCAGGGACGGCGGCTACACCTTC. Translating gives CASSFSRDGGYTF.

The chain couples TRBV12-5 to TRBJ2-7; D may be TRBD2 (6 bases). Germline V gene sequence: CDR1 LGHNT, CDR2 FRNRAP. The CDR3 contains 16 residues. The V end was cut by 2 bases, the J end by 0 bases, with 14 bases between. CDR3 sequence: CASGLLEGGSSYEQYF. CDR3 bases: TGTGCTAGTGGTTTGCTGGAGGGAGGTAGCTCCTACGAGCAGTACTTC. The full variable domain, rest sourced from reference TRBV12-5 and TRBJ2-7, is DARVTQTPRHKVTEMGQEVTMRCQPILGHNTVFWYRQTMMQGLELLAYFRNRAPLDDSGMPKDRFSAEMPDATLATLKIQPSEPRDSAVYFCASGLLEGGSSYEQYFGPGTRLTVT.

The rearrangement joins TRBV7-2 to TRBJ1-6; no reliable D call. V gave up 1 base and J gave up 9 bases, with 7 bases separating them. CDR3 length: 13 residues. Germline V CDR1 and CDR2: SGHTA, FQGNSA. The CDR3 sequence is CASSLDPGSPLHF. As DNA, the CDR3 is TGTGCCAGCAGCTTAGATCCAGGTTCACCCCTCCACTTT.

V is TRBV19 and J is TRBJ2-1; TRBD2 matches at 9 bases. CDR3 length: 17 amino acids. After removal of 5 bases from V and 9 bases from J, the junction contained 17 bases not matched to a gene. Germline CDR1 is LNHDA and CDR2 is SQIVND (reference sequence). The CDR3: CASSGPPSGVVLAEQFF. CDR3 in DNA: TGTGCCAGTAGTGGACCCCCTAGCGGGGTTGTTCTGGCTGAGCAGTTCTTC.

The V gene is TRBV19, the J gene TRBJ2-3; 9 bases agree with TRBD2. Germline-derived CDR1 and CDR2 are LNHDA and SQIVND (reference sequence). The V gene end was trimmed by 5 bases and the J gene end by 5 bases; junction bases not matched to a gene: 8. The CDR3 is made up of 15 amino acids. CDR3 sequence (DNA): TGTGCCAGTAGTTCGGCGGGAGGGCCGCGAGATACGCAGTATTTT. It encodes CASSSAGGPRDTQYF.

This clone was counted once. This sequence joins TRBV20-1 and TRBJ2-1; D remains unclear. Germline V gene lookup returns CDR1 DFQATT and CDR2 SNEGSKA (reference sequence). This CDR3 region has 11 residues. Trimming cost V 5 bases and J 4 bases, with 6 bases left between them. The CDR3 protein is CSASIYNEQFF. In nucleotides, the CDR3 is TGCAGTGCTTCGATATACAATGAGCAGTTCTTC.

The gene calls are TRBV6-6 and TRBJ1-6; no definite D call. The CDR3 length is 15 residues. The ends were cut back, 7 bases at V and 0 bases at J, with 10 bases in the middle. Per germline, CDR1 MNHNY and CDR2 SVGAGI (reference sequence). Here the CDR3 DNA reads TGTGCCAGCACTTTGGGGAGCTCCTATAATTCACCCCTCCACTTT. Amino acids: CASTLGSSYNSPLHF.

In its sample, this clone was seen once. V is TRBV29-1 and J is TRBJ1-2, with D possibly matching TRBD1 (6 bases). The germline V gene has CDR1 SQVTM and CDR2 ANQGSEA. V was clipped by 3 bases and J by 9 bases, with 11 bases between them. The CDR3 runs 11 residues. The DNA of the CDR3 is TGCAGCGTTGACGGGGGCTCGCGCTACACCTTC. Its protein product is CSVDGGSRYTF.

The V and J genes are TRBV11-3 and TRBJ2-2, with D perhaps TRBD1 (5 bases). Germline V gene data show CDR1 as SGHNT and CDR2 as YENEEA. This CDR3 contains 15 residues. Between the trimmed V and J ends, which lost 1 base and 4 bases, there was a span of 10 bases. The CDR3 DNA follows: TGTGCCAGCAGCTTAGTCTCGACAGTCACCGGGGAGCTGTTTTTT. It specifies CASSLVSTVTGELFF.

This chain joins TRBV7-9 and TRBJ1-4; D not resolved. There are 14 residues in the CDR3. Deletions cut 0 bases from V and 5 bases from J, with 7 bases between. Germline values: CDR1 SEHNR, CDR2 FQNEAQ (reference sequence). The CDR3 region is CASSLAGSNEKLFF. CDR3 sequence (DNA): TGTGCCAGCAGCTTAGCAGGCTCAAATGAAAAACTGTTTTTT. Variable domain in full (rest from reference TRBV7-9 and TRBJ1-4): DTGVSQNPRHKITKRGQNVTFRCDPISEHNRLYWYRQTLGQGPEFLTYFQNEAQLEKSRLLSDRFSAERPKGSFSTLEIQRTEQGDSAMYLCASSLAGSNEKLFFGSGTQLSVL.

This clone has just one count. V is TRBV4-3 and J is TRBJ2-7, with 8 positions matching TRBD2. The junction had 7 bases not matched to a gene; V was cut back by 1 base and J by 5 bases. In germline, CDR1 is LGHNA, CDR2 YSLEER. This CDR3 contains 15 residues. The CDR3 spells CASSQGVAGINEQYF. CDR3 nucleotide sequence: TGCGCCAGCAGCCAAGGGGTAGCGGGAATCAACGAGCAGTACTTC.

The chain recombines TRBV7-6 with TRBJ1-5, with no clear D. V was cut by 1 base and J by 0 bases, with 7 bases left in between. The V gene's germline CDR1 is SGHVS and CDR2 FNYEAQ. The CDR3 runs to 15 residues. For the CDR3, the DNA is TGTGCCAGCAGCTTAGGGGAAGGTAGCAATCAGCCCCAGCATTTT. It is translated as CASSLGEGSNQPQHF.

The chain is built from TRBV7-2 and TRBJ2-3; D is unclear. This CDR3 spans 14 amino acids. With 1 base removed from V and 3 bases from J, the gap between germline ends came to 8 bases. In germline, CDR1 is SGHTA, CDR2 FQGNSA. The CDR3 DNA reads as TGTGCCAGCAGCTTAGACCACTATACAGATACGCAGTATTTT. Its protein product is CASSLDHYTDTQYF.